This TCR beta chain was observed in a study of post-analysis software for immune sequencing data. Study-wide background: The cohort encompassed relapsing-remitting, secondary progressive and progressive-relapsing multiple sclerosis disease courses. General study results and limits: Five TRBV segments, including TRBV5-6, TRBV5-1 and TRBV20-1, were more frequent in patients than controls.

Researchers reported that TCR beta cDNA libraries carried unique molecular identifiers. TCRdb redid the calling of the PCR reads with MiXCR, one entry per CDR3 protein. The sample lists roughly 800,000 distinct CDR3 sequences; about 45% were seen once. The junction had 6 bases not matched to a gene; V was cut back by 4 bases and J by 3 bases. The CDR3 length is 15 residues. Germline V gene sequence: CDR1 ENHRY, CDR2 SYGVKD. Regarding this clonotype: Its target is unknown.

This chain links TRBV10-3 with TRBJ1-5, with 7 bases aligning to TRBD1. The sequence was collected from a girl aged 5 to 17 with multiple sclerosis. Sequences were obtained from blood. The CDR3 is CAISGKGANNQPQHF. The CDR3 DNA is TGTGCCATCAGTGGGAAGGGGGCGAACAATCAGCCCCAGCATTTT.